The 20 T cell receptor beta chains in this list originate from one sample, sequenced in a study of monozygotic twins with inflammatory bowel disease. From the 5' RACE reads, TCRdb lists one entry per CDR3 protein and no DNA. This sample carries about 380,000 distinct CDR3 sequences, with about 2.5% going to the ten biggest clones. Sequenced sample: blood. The receptors originated from a human donor with ulcerative colitis or Crohn's disease, or a healthy co-twin of an affected twin (not recorded which).

This rearrangement joins TRBV9 to TRBJ1-5; TCRdb picks TRBD1, but there is no DNA to check that call. The length of the CDR3 is 15 residues. Germline V gene lookup returns CDR1 SGDLS and CDR2 YYNGEE. CDR3: CASSGGQGLNQPQHF.

The J gene is TRBJ2-7, the V gene TRBV18. The germline gives CDR1 KGHSH, CDR2 LQKENI. The CDR3 contains 15 residues. CDR3 sequence reads: CASSPRGDVSYEQYF.

This sequence joins TRBV4-3 and TRBJ2-2; with no DNA, the TCRdb D assignment of TRBD1 cannot be verified. The CDR3 runs to 15 residues. The V gene's germline CDR1 is LGHNA and CDR2 YSLEER. CDR3 residues: CASSQDWGLPGELFF.

The chain recombines TRBV20-1 with TRBJ1-4. Per germline, CDR1 DFQATT and CDR2 SNEGSKA (reference sequence). The CDR3 runs to 15 residues. CDR3 region: CSARDLEGTWEKLFF.

The chain carries TRBV6-5 and TRBJ2-7; TCRdb's D call, TRBD2, is unchecked because there is no DNA. CDR1 is MNHEY and CDR2 is SVGAGI in the germline V gene. The CDR3 totals 15 residues. This CDR3 reads CASSYLGQGNGEQYF.

CDR3 protein: CASSRDLVQPQHF. This chain joins TRBV7-9 and TRBJ1-5. This CDR3 is built from 13 residues. The germline V gene has CDR1 SEHNR and CDR2 FQNEAQ (reference sequence).

The chain links TRBV5-6 to TRBJ2-7; TCRdb gives TRBD1 as the D gene, but with no DNA this cannot be confirmed. CDR3 length equals 15 residues. Germline V gene sequence: CDR1 SGHDT, CDR2 YYEEEE. CDR3 loop: CASSLEQDSSYEQYF.

J is TRBJ1-2 and V is TRBV19; TCRdb outputs TRBD1, but without DNA this stays unchecked. This CDR3 is built from 13 residues. Germline V CDR1 and CDR2: LNHDA, SQIVND (reference sequence). The CDR3 spells CASSPQGNYGYTF. Filled out from reference TRBV19 and TRBJ1-2, the complete variable domain reads DGGITQSPKYLFRKEGQNVTLSCEQNLNHDAMYWYRQDPGQGLRLIYYSQIVNDFQKGDIAEGYSVSREKKESFPLTVTSAQKNPTAFYLCASSPQGNYGYTFGSGTRLTVV.

The J gene is TRBJ1-6, the V gene TRBV7-9. The germline CDR1 and CDR2 sequences are SEHNR and FQNEAQ (reference sequence). The CDR3 has 13 amino acids. The chain's CDR3 is CASSAGRDSPLHF.

The rearrangement links TRBV19 to TRBJ1-5; TCRdb indicates TRBD1, and absent DNA this call remains unverified. From germline, CDR1 is LNHDA and CDR2 SQIVND (reference sequence). CDR3 length: 16 residues. CDR3 amino acids: CASSTVLRDSNQPQHF.

The J gene is TRBJ2-7, the V gene TRBV7-2; TCRdb lists TRBD2, though no DNA is available to test this call. The length of the CDR3 is 17 residues. CDR1 is SGHTA, CDR2 FQGNSA, per germline. This CDR3 is CASSLAFVRGSSYEQYF.

V usage is TRBV27 and J usage is TRBJ2-5; TCRdb names TRBD2, which stays unverified in the absence of DNA. This CDR3 has 17 residues. The germline gives CDR1 MNHEY, CDR2 SMNVEV (reference sequence). The CDR3 loop is CASSDGGGLAGPETQYF.

The chain joins TRBV3-1 to TRBJ1-1. This CDR3 spans 14 amino acids. The germline V gene encodes CDR1 LGHDT and CDR2 YNNKEL (reference sequence). The CDR3: CASSQEEGDTEAFF.

J is TRBJ2-1 and V is TRBV12-3 or TRBV12-4; TCRdb returns TRBD2, unconfirmable since there is no DNA. The CDR3 runs 15 residues. This CDR3 is CTSRYGGAVYNEQFF.

The CDR3 loop is CASSVVDGRSYNEQFF. This chain joins TRBV9 and TRBJ2-1. In germline, CDR1 is SGDLS, CDR2 YYNGEE. This CDR3 has 16 residues.

The V gene is TRBV27, the J gene TRBJ1-5. This CDR3 comprises 12 residues. The germline CDR1 and CDR2 sequences are MNHEY and SMNVEV (reference sequence). The CDR3 region is CASSLINQPQHF.

The V call is TRBV5-1, the J call TRBJ1-6; TCRdb lists TRBD1, though no DNA is available to test this call. Germline V gene lookup returns CDR1 SGHRS and CDR2 YFSETQ. CDR3 length: 16 residues. CDR3: CASSLDTGQIGSPLHF. Based on the CDR3 plus reference TRBV5-1 and TRBJ1-6, the full variable domain is KAGVTQTPRYLIKTRGQQVTLSCSPISGHRSVSWYQQTPGQGLQFLFEYFSETQRNKGNFPGRFSGRQFSNSRSEMNVSTLELGDSALYLCASSLDTGQIGSPLHFGNGTRLTVT.

The chain joins TRBV7-2 to TRBJ2-7; TCRdb names TRBD1, which stays unverified in the absence of DNA. The CDR3 length is 15 residues. Germline V gives CDR1 SGHTA, CDR2 FQGNSA. CDR3 sequence reads: CASRQTGQGHYEQYF. The variable domain in full, with the rest retrieved from reference TRBV7-2 and TRBJ2-7, is GAGVSQSPSNKVTEKGKDVELRCDPISGHTALYWYRQSLGQGLEFLIYFQGNSAPDKSGLPSDRFSAERTGGSVSTLTIQRTQQEDSAVYLCASRQTGQGHYEQYFGPGTRLTVT.

This chain uses TRBV7-3 with TRBJ2-3; TCRdb's D call of TRBD2 is untestable without DNA. Germline V gene lookup returns CDR1 SGHTA and CDR2 FQGTGA. CDR3 length equals 15 residues. The CDR3 sequence: CASSNKRGGKDTQYF.

The chain carries TRBV12-3 or TRBV12-4 and TRBJ1-1; TCRdb indicates TRBD1, and absent DNA this call remains unverified. The CDR3 is made up of 16 amino acids. CDR3 protein: CASSFISPAFGTEAFF.